A single sample gave rise to the 20 T cell receptor beta chains below, sequenced in a study of T cell repertoires in cytomegalovirus infection. TCRdb independently ran MiXCR on the reads; one entry per CDR3 protein. This sample yields hundreds of thousands of distinct CDR3 sequences, of which roughly a third are seen a single time; 2.8% belongs to the top ten. Sequenced input: PBMCs. The source of these receptors is a human donor in good health (CMV status not recorded). Some clones in this sample may be carry-over from other donors' samples.

V usage is TRBV6-5 and J usage is TRBJ1-2; D perhaps matches TRBD1 (5 bases). CDR1 and CDR2 (germline): MNHEY, SVGAGI. V was pared by 5 bases and J by 5 bases, with 15 bases between. CDR3 length equals 14 residues. CDR3 amino acids: CASSLLGGIYGYTF. CDR3 nucleotides: TGTGCCAGCAGTCTACTCGGGGGGATTTATGGCTACACCTTC.

This clonotype was found many times. The rearrangement uses TRBV7-6 and TRBJ2-2; no reliable D call. With 5 bases removed from V and 5 bases from J, the gap between germline ends came to 12 bases. Germline loops: CDR1 SGHVS, CDR2 FNYEAQ. The CDR3 has 14 residues. CDR3 sequence reads: CASSPGDSTGELFF. CDR3 in DNA: TGTGCCAGCAGCCCCGGTGACTCGACCGGGGAGCTGTTTTTT.

This clonotype has a handful of counts. The rearrangement joins TRBV14 to TRBJ2-3, with D possibly matching TRBD1 (6 bases). In germline, CDR1 is SGHDN, CDR2 FVKESK. Trimming stripped 4 bases from V and 8 bases from J, with 13 bases between. The length of the CDR3 is 13 residues. The CDR3 reads CASSPGRGGTQYF. CDR3 in DNA: TGTGCCAGCAGCCCAGGGCGAGGGGGTACGCAGTATTTT.

There are a few counts of this clonotype. The genes are TRBV7-3 and TRBJ2-6, with D unclear. Germline CDR1 reads SGHTA; CDR2 reads FQGTGA. CDR3 length: 16 residues. Trimming pared 5 bases from V and 0 bases from J, leaving 11 bases between. CDR3 amino acids: CASSLGRISGANVLTF. CDR3 nucleotide sequence: TGTGCCAGCAGCCTCGGACGGATCTCTGGGGCCAACGTCCTGACTTTC.

This clonotype was detected ten times or more. The genes are TRBV7-2 and TRBJ2-3; 13 positions match TRBD2. Unmatched junction bases numbered 4, after V lost 3 bases and J lost 4 bases. The CDR3 covers 16 residues. CDR1 and CDR2 from the germline V gene are SGHTA and FQGNSA. The CDR3 reads CASSFRTSGSADTQYF. In DNA, the CDR3 is TGTGCCAGCAGCTTTCGGACTAGCGGGAGTGCAGATACGCAGTATTTT.

A few counts support this clonotype. The chain employs TRBV7-8 and TRBJ2-5; 8 bases are a match to TRBD2. CDR1 SGHVS and CDR2 FQNEAQ come from the germline V gene. The junction had 7 bases not matched to a gene; V was cut back by 4 bases and J by 3 bases. The CDR3 is 15 amino acids. The CDR3 region has the DNA TGTGCCAGCAGCTCGGGGGGGAAGGTAAAAGAGACCCAGTACTTC. Translating it yields CASSSGGKVKETQYF. Full variable domain (missing parts from reference TRBV7-8 and TRBJ2-5): GAGVSQSPRYKVAKRGQDVALRCDPISGHVSLFWYQQALGQGPEFLTYFQNEAQLDKSGLPSDRFFAERPEGSVSTLKIQRTQQEDSAVYLCASSSGGKVKETQYFGPGTRLLVL.

This clonotype was recorded many times. The chain has TRBV6-1 and TRBJ2-2; no clear D gene. Between the trimmed V and J ends, which lost 5 bases and 1 base, there was a span of 5 bases. Germline V gene data show CDR1 as MNHNS and CDR2 as SASEGT. CDR3 length: 13 residues. The CDR3, as DNA: TGTGCCAGCAGTAGACTGAACACCGGGGAGCTGTTTTTT. Residues: CASSRLNTGELFF.

As regards this clonotype: The missing conserved phenylalanine or tryptophan at the end of this CDR3 makes a read error likely. The CDR3 sequence: CASSPTAYQVDEQFL. In DNA, the CDR3 is TGTGCCAGCAGCCCGACGGCCTACCAAGTCGATGAGCAGTTCTTA. The chain employs TRBV9 and TRBJ2-1; the D is unclear. Germline V gives CDR1 SGDLS, CDR2 YYNGEE. This CDR3 region has 15 residues. With 4 bases removed from V and 8 bases from J, the gap between germline ends came to 19 bases.

The table lists this clonotype with a few counts. The chain combines TRBV28 with TRBJ2-1; TRBD2 agrees at 11 bases. The CDR3 is 16 amino acids. The V and J ends lost 2 bases and 7 bases, in that order; junction bases with no gene match: 7. Germline V gives CDR1 MDHEN, CDR2 SYDVKM. CDR3 DNA: TGTGCCAGCAGTTTAATGACTAGCGGGATTCGAAATGAGCAGTTCTTC. It yields the protein CASSLMTSGIRNEQFF. Based on the CDR3 plus reference TRBV28 and TRBJ2-1, the full variable domain is DVKVTQSSRYLVKRTGEKVFLECVQDMDHENMFWYRQDPGLGLRLIYFSYDVKMKEKGDIPEGYSVSREKKERFSLILESASTNQTSMYLCASSLMTSGIRNEQFFGPGTRLTVL.

The V and J genes are TRBV20-1 and TRBJ1-5; the D gene is possibly TRBD1 (5 bases). Trimming left V 6 bases short and J 0 bases short, with 15 bases between. The CDR3 is 15 amino acids. The germline CDR1 and CDR2 sequences are DFQATT and SNEGSKA (reference sequence). Here the CDR3 reads CSATQRTNSNQPQHF. Here the CDR3 DNA reads TGCAGTGCCACCCAGAGGACAAATAGCAATCAGCCCCAGCATTTT.

This clonotype was picked up many times. J is TRBJ2-5 and V is TRBV7-2, with D maybe TRBD2 (7 bases). CDR3 length: 14 amino acids. Germline CDR1 is SGHTA and CDR2 is FQGNSA. Trimming left V 3 bases short and J 5 bases short, with 13 bases between. The CDR3 spells CASSFWRGGETQYF. CDR3 DNA sequence: TGTGCCAGCAGCTTCTGGAGGGGGGGGGAGACCCAGTACTTC.

There are a few counts of this clonotype. The gene calls are TRBV12-3 or TRBV12-4 and TRBJ2-7; no firm D call. The CDR3 spans 13 residues. Trimming removed 5 bases from V and 2 bases from J, with 10 bases in between. CDR3 DNA: TGTGCCAGCAGTCCCTACAGCGCCTACGAGCAGTACTTC. This gives the protein CASSPYSAYEQYF.

The CDR3 here is CASSLYGFLDSPLHF. The CDR3 nucleotides read TGTGCCAGCAGCTTGTACGGGTTTTTGGATTCACCCCTCCACTTT. The V and J genes are TRBV5-6 and TRBJ1-6; D gene uncertain. CDR1 SGHDT and CDR2 YYEEEE come from the germline V gene. This CDR3 is built from 15 residues. Trimming took 1 base from V and 8 from J, leaving 13 bases between them.

The rearrangement uses TRBV25-1 and TRBJ2-4; possibly TRBD1 for D (5 bases). V lost 4 bases and J 6 bases, leaving 13 bases between the germline ends. The CDR3 runs 14 residues. Germline V lookup: CDR1 MGHDK, CDR2 SYGVNS. CDR3 sequence: CASSAPGTGNIQYF. The DNA of the CDR3 is TGTGCCAGCAGTGCCCCCGGTACAGGAAACATTCAGTACTTC.

V and J are TRBV10-3 and TRBJ1-2; TRBD1 might be the D (5 bases). CDR1 and CDR2 from the germline V gene are ENHRY and SYGVKD. V was cut by 8 bases and J by 1 base, with 17 bases left in between. The CDR3 length is 15 residues. The CDR3 DNA reads as TGTGCCATCTCGGGACTCCCGGGGGTTAACTATGGCTACACCTTC. This sequence encodes CAISGLPGVNYGYTF.

The V call is TRBV7-2, the J call TRBJ2-5; 8 bases are a match to TRBD2. Germline V lookup: CDR1 SGHTA, CDR2 FQGNSA. Losses at the gene ends were 3 bases for V and 9 bases for J; bases not matched to a gene: 9. This CDR3 comprises 14 residues. This CDR3 is CASSFGTGGRAQYF. The DNA for the CDR3 is TGTGCCAGCAGCTTCGGGACGGGGGGGCGGGCCCAGTACTTC.

This chain uses TRBV7-9 with TRBJ2-5; unclear D gene. This CDR3 has 15 amino acids. V lost 1 base to trimming and J lost 5 bases, with 14 bases between them. Germline CDR1 is SEHNR and CDR2 is FQNEAQ (reference sequence). For the CDR3, the DNA is TGTGCCAGCAGCTTAGTCCCGACAATCTCGGAGACCCAGTACTTC. Its protein is CASSLVPTISETQYF. The complete variable domain, with remaining parts taken from reference TRBV7-9 and TRBJ2-5, reads DTGVSQNPRHKITKRGQNVTFRCDPISEHNRLYWYRQTLGQGPEFLTYFQNEAQLEKSRLLSDRFSAERPKGSFSTLEIQRTEQGDSAMYLCASSLVPTISETQYFGPGTRLLVL.

The gene calls are TRBV20-1 and TRBJ2-1; 8 bases match TRBD2. This CDR3 spans 16 amino acids. Germline lookup yields CDR1 DFQATT and CDR2 SNEGSKA (reference sequence). Unmatched junction bases numbered 9, after V lost 5 bases and J lost 0 bases. CDR3 in DNA: TGCAGTGCTCCGCGGACTAGCCGTAGCTCCTACAATGAGCAGTTCTTC. It is translated as CSAPRTSRSSYNEQFF.

V gene TRBV28 combines with J gene TRBJ2-7, with TRBD2 as a possible D gene (6 bases). From germline, CDR1 is MDHEN and CDR2 SYDVKM. The CDR3 has 14 residues. V was trimmed by 8 bases and J by 0 bases, leaving 14 bases between them. In DNA form, the CDR3 reads TGTGCCAGCGGTTATGGGGGGTACTCCTACGAGCAGTACTTC. The encoded protein is CASGYGGYSYEQYF. Combining the CDR3 with reference TRBV28 and TRBJ2-7 gives the whole variable domain DVKVTQSSRYLVKRTGEKVFLECVQDMDHENMFWYRQDPGLGLRLIYFSYDVKMKEKGDIPEGYSVSREKKERFSLILESASTNQTSMYLCASGYGGYSYEQYFGPGTRLTVT.

This clonotype was seen more than once but under ten times. The gene calls are TRBV27 and TRBJ1-1, with a possible D match to TRBD1 (6 bases). V was shortened by 5 bases and J by 2 bases, with 12 bases between the two germline ends. The CDR3 length is 14 residues. Germline-derived CDR1 and CDR2 are MNHEY and SMNVEV (reference sequence). Here the CDR3 DNA reads TGTGCCAGCAGTACTTCAGGGGTTAACACTGAAGCTTTCTTT. Its protein product is CASSTSGVNTEAFF.